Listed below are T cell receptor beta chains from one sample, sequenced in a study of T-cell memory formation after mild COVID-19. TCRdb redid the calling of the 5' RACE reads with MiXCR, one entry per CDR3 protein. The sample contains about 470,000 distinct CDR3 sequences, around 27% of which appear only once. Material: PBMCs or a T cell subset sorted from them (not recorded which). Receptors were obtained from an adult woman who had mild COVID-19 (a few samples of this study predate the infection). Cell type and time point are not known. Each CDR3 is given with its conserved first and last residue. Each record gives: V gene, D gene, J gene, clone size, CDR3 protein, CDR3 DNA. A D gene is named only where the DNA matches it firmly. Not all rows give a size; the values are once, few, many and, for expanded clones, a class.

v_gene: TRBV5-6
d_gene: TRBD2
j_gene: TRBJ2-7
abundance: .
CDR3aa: CASSLNLAGGFEQYF
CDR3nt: TGTGCCAGCAGCTTAAATCTAGCGGGAGGTTTCGAGCAGTACTTC

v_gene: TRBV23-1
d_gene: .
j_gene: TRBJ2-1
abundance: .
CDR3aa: CASSHRGFF
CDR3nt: TGCGCCAGCAGTCACCGAGGGTTCTTC

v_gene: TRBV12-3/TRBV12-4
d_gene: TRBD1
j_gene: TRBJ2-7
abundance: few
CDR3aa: CASSETGVGYEQYF
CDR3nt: TGTGCCAGCAGCGAGACAGGGGTCGGCTACGAGCAGTACTTC

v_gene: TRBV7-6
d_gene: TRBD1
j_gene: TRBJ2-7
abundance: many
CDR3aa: CASSFRPRQGAGNEQYF
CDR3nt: TGTGCCAGCAGCTTTAGGCCTCGACAGGGGGCGGGAAACGAGCAGTACTTC

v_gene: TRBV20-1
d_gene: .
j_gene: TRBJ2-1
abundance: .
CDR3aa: CSARAPLALYNEQFF
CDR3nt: TGCAGTGCTAGAGCCCCGCTAGCGTTGTACAATGAGCAGTTCTTC

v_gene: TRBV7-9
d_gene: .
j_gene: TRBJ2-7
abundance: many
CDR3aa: CASSEAASYEQYF
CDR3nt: TGTGCCAGCAGCGAGGCAGCATCCTACGAGCAGTACTTC

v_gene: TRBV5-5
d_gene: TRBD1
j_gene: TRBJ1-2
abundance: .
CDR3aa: CASSLLWDRDSYGYTF
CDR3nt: TGTGCCAGCAGCTTGCTATGGGACAGGGACTCGTATGGCTACACCTTC

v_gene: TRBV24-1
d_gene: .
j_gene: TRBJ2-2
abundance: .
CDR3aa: CATRDNTGELFF
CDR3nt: TGTGCCACCAGAGACAACACCGGGGAGCTGTTTTTT

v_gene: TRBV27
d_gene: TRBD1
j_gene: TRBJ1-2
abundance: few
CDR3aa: CASGTAYGYTF
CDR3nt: TGTGCCAGCGGGACAGCGTATGGCTACACCTTC

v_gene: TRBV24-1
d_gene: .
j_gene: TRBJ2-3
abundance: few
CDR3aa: CATSGRGRGFTDTQYF
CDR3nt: TGTGCCACCAGTGGTAGGGGGCGGGGGTTCACAGATACGCAGTATTTT

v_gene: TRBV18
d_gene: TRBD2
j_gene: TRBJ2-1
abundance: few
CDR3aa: CASSPQRGYNEQFF
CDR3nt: TGTGCCAGCTCACCACAGCGGGGGTACAATGAGCAGTTCTTC

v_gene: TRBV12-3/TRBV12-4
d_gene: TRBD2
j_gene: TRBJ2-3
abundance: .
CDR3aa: CASSTPLAGGRTDTQYF
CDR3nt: TGTGCCAGCAGTACCCCCCTAGCGGGGGGCCGCACAGATACGCAGTATTTT

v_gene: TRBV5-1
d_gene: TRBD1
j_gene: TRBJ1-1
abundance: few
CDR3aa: CASRYTGGGLNTEAFF
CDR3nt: TGCGCCAGCAGATATACAGGGGGAGGTTTGAACACTGAAGCTTTCTTT

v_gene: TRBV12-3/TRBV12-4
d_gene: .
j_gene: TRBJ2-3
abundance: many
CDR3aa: CASSFPGTDTQYF
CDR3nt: TGTGCCAGCAGCTTCCCGGGAACAGATACGCAGTATTTT

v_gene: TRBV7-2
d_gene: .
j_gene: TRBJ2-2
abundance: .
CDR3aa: CASSFYRNTGELFF
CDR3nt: TGTGCCAGCAGCTTCTACAGAAACACCGGGGAGCTGTTTTTT

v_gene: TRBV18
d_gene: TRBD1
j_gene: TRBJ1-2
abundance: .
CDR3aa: CASAGQQGEGYTF
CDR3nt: TGTGCCAGCGCGGGACAGCAGGGAGAGGGCTACACCTTC

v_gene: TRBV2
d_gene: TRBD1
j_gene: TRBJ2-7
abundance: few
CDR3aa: CASSENRGRTQYF
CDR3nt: TGTGCCAGCAGTGAGAACAGGGGGAGAACTCAGTACTTC

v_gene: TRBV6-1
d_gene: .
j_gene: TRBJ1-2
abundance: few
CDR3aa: CASRTGTANYGYTF
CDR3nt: TGTGCCAGCAGGACTGGGACGGCAAACTATGGCTACACCTTC

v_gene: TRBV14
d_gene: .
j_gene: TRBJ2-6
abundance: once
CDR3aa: CASSPIPSGANVLTF
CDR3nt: TGTGCCAGCAGCCCCATACCCTCTGGGGCCAACGTCCTGACTTTC

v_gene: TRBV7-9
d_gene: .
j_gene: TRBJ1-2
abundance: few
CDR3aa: CASSELAPYGYTF
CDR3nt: TGTGCCAGCAGCGAGCTAGCACCCTATGGCTACACCTTC

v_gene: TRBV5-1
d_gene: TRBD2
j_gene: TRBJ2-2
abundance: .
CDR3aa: CASSLALAGEAGELFF
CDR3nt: TGCGCCAGCAGCTTGGCCCTAGCGGGAGAAGCCGGGGAGCTGTTTTTT

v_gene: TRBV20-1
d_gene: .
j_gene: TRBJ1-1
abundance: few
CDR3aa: CSARGTLQGGDTEAFF
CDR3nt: TGCAGTGCTAGAGGAACTCTACAGGGAGGTGACACTGAAGCTTTCTTT